This T cell receptor beta chain was identified during a study of response to subunit inactivated influenza vaccine. TCRdb re-derived calls from the RT-PCR reads in MiXCR, one entry per CDR3 protein. The repertoire includes approximately 500,000 distinct CDR3 sequences, 14% of them detected once, and approximately 12% sits in the top ten. Points from the study as a whole: T cells newly recruited by each seasonal influenza vaccination are few, the authors suggested.

The sample holds a few counts of this clonotype. Antigen: not known. CDR3 length: 14 amino acids. CDR1 and CDR2 from the germline V gene are KGHDR and SFDVKD. V was pared by 9 bases and J by 0 bases, with 13 bases between. This rearrangement joins TRBV24-1 to TRBJ1-1, with unresolved D. This sequence was found in a man between 50 and 59 years old who received an inactivated influenza vaccine. Sequenced here: PBMCs from blood, sampled roughly 13 days after vaccination. The CDR3 DNA sequence: TGTGCCACCGTCCATGCTTCAATGAACACTGAAGCTTTCTTT. Residues: CATVHASMNTEAFF.